This TCR beta chain was found in a study of T-cell reconstitution after alpha-beta-depleted transplantation in children. CDR3 size: 15 residues. After removal of 6 bases from V and 2 bases from J, the junction contained 7 bases not matched to a gene. Germline assignment: CDR1 LNHDA and CDR2 SQIVND (reference sequence). Preparation of the TCRbeta library was carried out with unique molecular identifiers. One entry per CDR3 protein results from TCRdb running MiXCR on the PCR reads. The sample shows some 520,000 distinct CDR3 sequences, around a third of them seen only once. The rearrangement joins TRBV19 to TRBJ1-3; 7 nucleotides align to TRBD1. This TCR came from a human donor who donated a stem cell graft to a child with aplastic anemia. Sequenced material: PBMCs from the stem cell graft donor, taken from the stem cell graft. The CDR3 DNA follows: TGTGCCAGTAGGTTTACAGGGGATCCTGGAAACACCATATATTTT. It encodes CASRFTGDPGNTIYF. Drawing the rest from reference TRBV19 and TRBJ1-3, the complete variable domain is DGGITQSPKYLFRKEGQNVTLSCEQNLNHDAMYWYRQDPGQGLRLIYYSQIVNDFQKGDIAEGYSVSREKKESFPLTVTSAQKNPTAFYLCASRFTGDPGNTIYFGEGSWLTVV.